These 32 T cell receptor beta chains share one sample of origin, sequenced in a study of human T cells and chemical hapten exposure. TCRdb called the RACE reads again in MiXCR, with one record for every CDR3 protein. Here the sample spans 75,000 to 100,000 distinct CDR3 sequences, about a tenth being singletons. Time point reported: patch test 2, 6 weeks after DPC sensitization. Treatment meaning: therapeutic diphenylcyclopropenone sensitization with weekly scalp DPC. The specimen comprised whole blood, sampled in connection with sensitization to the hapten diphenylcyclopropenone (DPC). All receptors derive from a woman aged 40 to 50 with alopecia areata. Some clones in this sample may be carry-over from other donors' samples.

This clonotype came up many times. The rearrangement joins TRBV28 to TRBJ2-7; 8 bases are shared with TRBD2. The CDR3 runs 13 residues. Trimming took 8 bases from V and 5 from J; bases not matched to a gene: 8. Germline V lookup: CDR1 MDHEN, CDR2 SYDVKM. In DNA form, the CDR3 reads TGTGCCAGCTCGGGTAGCGGGAAGAACGAGCAGTACTTC. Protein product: CASSGSGKNEQYF.

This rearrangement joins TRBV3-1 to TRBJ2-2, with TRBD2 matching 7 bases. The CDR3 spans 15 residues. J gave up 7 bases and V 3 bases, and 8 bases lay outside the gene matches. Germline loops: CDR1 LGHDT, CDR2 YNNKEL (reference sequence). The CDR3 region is CASSHSGRADGELFF. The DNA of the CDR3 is TGTGCCAGCAGCCATTCTGGGAGGGCCGACGGGGAGCTGTTTTTT.

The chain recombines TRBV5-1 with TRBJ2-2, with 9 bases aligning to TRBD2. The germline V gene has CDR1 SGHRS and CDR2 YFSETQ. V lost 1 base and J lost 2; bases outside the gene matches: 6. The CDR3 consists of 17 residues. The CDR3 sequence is CASSLPSGNRNTGELFF. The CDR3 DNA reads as TGCGCCAGCAGCTTGCCTAGCGGGAATCGTAACACCGGGGAGCTGTTTTTT.

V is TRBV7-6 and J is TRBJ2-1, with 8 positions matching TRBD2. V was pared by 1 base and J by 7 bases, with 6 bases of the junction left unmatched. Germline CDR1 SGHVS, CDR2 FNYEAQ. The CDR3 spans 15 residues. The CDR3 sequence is CASSLGLLAGNEQFF. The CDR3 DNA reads TGTGCCAGCAGCTTAGGTCTCCTAGCGGGTAATGAGCAGTTCTTC.

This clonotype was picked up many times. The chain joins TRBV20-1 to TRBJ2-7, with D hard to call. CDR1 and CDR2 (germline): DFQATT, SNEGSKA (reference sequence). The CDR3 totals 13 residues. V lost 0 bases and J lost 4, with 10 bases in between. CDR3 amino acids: CSARDPQAYEQYF. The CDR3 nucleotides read TGCAGTGCTAGAGATCCCCAGGCTTACGAGCAGTACTTC.

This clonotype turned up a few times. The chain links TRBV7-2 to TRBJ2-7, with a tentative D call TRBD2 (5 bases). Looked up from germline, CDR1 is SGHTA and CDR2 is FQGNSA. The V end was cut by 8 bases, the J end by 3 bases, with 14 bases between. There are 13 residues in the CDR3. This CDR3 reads CASETGVSYEQYF. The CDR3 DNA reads TGTGCCAGCGAAACCGGGGTCAGCTACGAGCAGTACTTC.

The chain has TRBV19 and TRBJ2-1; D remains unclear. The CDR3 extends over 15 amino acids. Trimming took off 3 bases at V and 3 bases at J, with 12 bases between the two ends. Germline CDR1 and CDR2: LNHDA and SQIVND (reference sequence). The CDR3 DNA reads TGTGCCAGTAGTATTAGTGATATCCTCTACAATGAGCAGTTCTTC. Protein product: CASSISDILYNEQFF.

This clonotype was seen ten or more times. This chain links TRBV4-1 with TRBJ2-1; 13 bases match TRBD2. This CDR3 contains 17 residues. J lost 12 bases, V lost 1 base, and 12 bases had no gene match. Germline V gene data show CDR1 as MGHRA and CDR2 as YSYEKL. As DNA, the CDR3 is TGCGCCAGCAGCCAAGGTGCAGGGGAGACTAGCGGGAGGTGGCAGTTCTTC. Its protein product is CASSQGAGETSGRWQFF.

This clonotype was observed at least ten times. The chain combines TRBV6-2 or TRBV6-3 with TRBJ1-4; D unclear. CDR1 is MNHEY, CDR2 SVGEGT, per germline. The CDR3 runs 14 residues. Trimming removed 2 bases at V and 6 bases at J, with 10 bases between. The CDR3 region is CASSYGRTDEKLFF. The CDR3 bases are TGTGCCAGCAGTTACGGCAGGACGGATGAAAAACTGTTTTTT.

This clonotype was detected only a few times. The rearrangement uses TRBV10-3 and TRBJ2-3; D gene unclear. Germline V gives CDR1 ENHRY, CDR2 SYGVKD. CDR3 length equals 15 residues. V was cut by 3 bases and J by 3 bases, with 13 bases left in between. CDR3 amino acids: CAISDGQFQTDTQYF. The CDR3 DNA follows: TGTGCCATCAGTGATGGGCAGTTCCAGACAGATACGCAGTATTTT.

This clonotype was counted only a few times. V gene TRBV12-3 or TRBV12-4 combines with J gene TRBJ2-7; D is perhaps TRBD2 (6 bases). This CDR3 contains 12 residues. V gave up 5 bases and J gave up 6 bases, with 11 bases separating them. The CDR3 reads CASSNAGPEQYF. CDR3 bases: TGTGCCAGCAGTAACGCGGGGCCCGAGCAGTACTTC.

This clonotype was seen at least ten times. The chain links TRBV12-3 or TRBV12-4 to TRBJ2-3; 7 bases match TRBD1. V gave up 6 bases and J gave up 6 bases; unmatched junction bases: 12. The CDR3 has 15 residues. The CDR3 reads CASSPQNDRADTQYF. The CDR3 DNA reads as TGTGCCAGCAGCCCTCAGAATGACAGGGCGGATACGCAGTATTTT.

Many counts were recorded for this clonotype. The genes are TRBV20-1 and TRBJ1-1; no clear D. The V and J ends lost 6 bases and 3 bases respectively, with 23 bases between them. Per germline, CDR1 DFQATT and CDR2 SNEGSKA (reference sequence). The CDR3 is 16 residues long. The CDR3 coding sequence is TGCAGTGCGCCTAAGACTTCCGGACTGCCTTACACTGAAGCTTTCTTT. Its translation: CSAPKTSGLPYTEAFF.

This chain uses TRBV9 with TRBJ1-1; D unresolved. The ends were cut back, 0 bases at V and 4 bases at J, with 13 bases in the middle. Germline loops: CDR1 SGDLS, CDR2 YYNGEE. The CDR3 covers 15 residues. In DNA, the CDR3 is TGTGCCAGCAGCGTAGGGGCAGTCAGTAGCACTGAAGCTTTCTTT. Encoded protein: CASSVGAVSSTEAFF. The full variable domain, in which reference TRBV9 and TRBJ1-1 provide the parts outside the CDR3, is DSGVTQTPKHLITATGQRVTLRCSPRSGDLSVYWYQQSLDQGLQFLIQYYNGEERAKGNILERFSAQQFPDLHSELNLSSLELGDSALYFCASSVGAVSSTEAFFGQGTRLTVV.

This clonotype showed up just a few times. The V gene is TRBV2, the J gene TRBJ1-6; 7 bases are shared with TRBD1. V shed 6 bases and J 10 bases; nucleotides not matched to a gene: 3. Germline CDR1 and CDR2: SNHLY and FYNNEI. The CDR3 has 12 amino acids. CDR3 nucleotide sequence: TGTGCCAGCAGCGAGGGGGCCTCACCCCTCCACTTT. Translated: CASSEGASPLHF. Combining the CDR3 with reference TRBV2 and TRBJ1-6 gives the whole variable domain EPEVTQTPSHQVTQMGQEVILRCVPISNHLYFYWYRQILGQKVEFLVSFYNNEISEKSEIFDDQFSVERPDGSNFTLKIRSTKLEDSAMYFCASSEGASPLHFGNGTRLTVT.

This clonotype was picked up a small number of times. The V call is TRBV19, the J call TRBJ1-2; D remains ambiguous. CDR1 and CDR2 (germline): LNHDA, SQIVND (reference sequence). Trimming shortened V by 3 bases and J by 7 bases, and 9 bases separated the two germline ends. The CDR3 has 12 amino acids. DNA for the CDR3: TGTGCCAGTAGTATTGCGCGCTCTGGCTACACCTTC. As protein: CASSIARSGYTF.

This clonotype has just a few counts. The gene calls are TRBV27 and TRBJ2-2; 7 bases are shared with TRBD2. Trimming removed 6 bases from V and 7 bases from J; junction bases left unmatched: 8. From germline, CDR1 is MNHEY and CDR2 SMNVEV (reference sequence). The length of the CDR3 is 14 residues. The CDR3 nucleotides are TGTGCCAGCAGCCTAGGGGCGGGAGTCGGGGAGCTGTTTTTT. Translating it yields CASSLGAGVGELFF.

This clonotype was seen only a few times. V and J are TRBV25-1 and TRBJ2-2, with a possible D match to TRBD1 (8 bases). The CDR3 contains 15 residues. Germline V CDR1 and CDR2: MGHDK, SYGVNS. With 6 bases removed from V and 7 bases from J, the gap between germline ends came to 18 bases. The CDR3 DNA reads TGTGCCAGCAGGGACAGGGAGGGAGTGGTCGGGGAGCTGTTTTTT. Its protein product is CASRDREGVVGELFF. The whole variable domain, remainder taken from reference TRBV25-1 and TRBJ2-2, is EADIYQTPRYLVIGTGKKITLECSQTMGHDKMYWYQQDPGMELHLIHYSYGVNSTEKGDLSSESTVSRIRTEHFPLTLESARPSHTSQYLCASRDREGVVGELFFGEGSRLTVL.

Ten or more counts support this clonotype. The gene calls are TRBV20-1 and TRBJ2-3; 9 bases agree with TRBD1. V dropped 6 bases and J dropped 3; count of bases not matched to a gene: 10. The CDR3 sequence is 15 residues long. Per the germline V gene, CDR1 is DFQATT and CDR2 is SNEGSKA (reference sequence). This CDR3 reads CSARSGQGKTDTQYF. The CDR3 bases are TGCAGTGCCCGGAGTGGACAGGGGAAGACAGATACGCAGTATTTT.

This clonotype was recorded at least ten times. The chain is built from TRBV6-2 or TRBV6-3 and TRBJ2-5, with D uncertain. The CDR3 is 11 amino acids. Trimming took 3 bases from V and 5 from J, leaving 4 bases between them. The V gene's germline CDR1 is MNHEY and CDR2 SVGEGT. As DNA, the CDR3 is TGTGCCAGCAGTTATGAGGAGACCCAGTACTTC. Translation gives CASSYEETQYF.

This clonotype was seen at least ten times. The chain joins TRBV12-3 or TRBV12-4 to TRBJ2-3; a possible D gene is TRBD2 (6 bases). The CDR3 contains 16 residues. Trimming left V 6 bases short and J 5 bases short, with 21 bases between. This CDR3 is CASSDLGGGDGDTQYF. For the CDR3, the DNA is TGTGCCAGCAGCGACCTTGGGGGAGGAGATGGAGATACGCAGTATTTT.

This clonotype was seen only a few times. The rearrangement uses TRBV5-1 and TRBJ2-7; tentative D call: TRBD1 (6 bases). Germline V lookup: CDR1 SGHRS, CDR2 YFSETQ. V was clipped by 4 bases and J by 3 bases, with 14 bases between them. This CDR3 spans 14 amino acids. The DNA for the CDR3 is TGCGCCAGCAGCCCCGGGACAACCGACTACGAGCAGTACTTC. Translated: CASSPGTTDYEQYF.

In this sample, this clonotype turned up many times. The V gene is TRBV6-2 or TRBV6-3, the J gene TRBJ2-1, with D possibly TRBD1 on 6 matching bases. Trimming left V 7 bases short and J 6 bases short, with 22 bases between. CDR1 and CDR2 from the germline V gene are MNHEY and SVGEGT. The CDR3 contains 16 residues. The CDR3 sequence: CASTLSRDKEINEQFF. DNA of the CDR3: TGTGCCAGCACTCTCTCCCGGGACAAGGAAATCAATGAGCAGTTCTTC.

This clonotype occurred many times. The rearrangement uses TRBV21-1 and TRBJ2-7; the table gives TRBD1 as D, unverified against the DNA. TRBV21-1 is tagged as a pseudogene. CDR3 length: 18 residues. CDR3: CASSKVGLPGQGAPGQYF. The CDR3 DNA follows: TGTGCCAGCAGCAAAGTTGGGCTACCGGGACAGGGGGCGCCGGGGCAGTACTTC.

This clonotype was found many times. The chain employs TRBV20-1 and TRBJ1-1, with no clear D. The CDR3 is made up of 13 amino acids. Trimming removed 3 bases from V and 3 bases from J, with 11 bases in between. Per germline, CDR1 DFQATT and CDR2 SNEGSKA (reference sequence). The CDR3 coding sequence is TGCAGTGCTAGGGTCCAGGATTACACTGAAGCTTTCTTT. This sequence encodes CSARVQDYTEAFF.

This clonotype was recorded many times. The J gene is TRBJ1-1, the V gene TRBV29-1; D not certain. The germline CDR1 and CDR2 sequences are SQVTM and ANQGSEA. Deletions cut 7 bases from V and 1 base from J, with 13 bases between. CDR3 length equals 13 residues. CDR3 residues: CSAGRPGNTEAFF. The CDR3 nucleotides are TGCAGCGCCGGCAGGCCAGGGAACACTGAAGCTTTCTTT.

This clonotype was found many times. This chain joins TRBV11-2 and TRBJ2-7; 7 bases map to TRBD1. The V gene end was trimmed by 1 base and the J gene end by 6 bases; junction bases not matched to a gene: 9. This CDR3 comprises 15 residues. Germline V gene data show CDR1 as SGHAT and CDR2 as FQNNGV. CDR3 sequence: CASSLVPGQPREQYF. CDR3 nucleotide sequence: TGTGCCAGCAGCTTAGTACCGGGACAGCCTCGCGAGCAGTACTTC.

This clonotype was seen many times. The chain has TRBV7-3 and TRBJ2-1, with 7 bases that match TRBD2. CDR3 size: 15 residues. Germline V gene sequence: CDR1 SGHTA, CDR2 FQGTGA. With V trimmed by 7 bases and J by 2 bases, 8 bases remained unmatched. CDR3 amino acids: CASTKERGPYNEQFF. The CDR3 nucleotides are TGTGCCAGCACCAAGGAGCGGGGCCCCTACAATGAGCAGTTCTTC.

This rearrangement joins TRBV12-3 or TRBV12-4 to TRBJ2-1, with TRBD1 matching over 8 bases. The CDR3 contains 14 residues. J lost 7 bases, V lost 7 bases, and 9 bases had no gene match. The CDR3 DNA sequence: TGTGCCAGCACCCCGACAGGGGAGGTGAATGAGCAGTTCTTC. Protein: CASTPTGEVNEQFF.

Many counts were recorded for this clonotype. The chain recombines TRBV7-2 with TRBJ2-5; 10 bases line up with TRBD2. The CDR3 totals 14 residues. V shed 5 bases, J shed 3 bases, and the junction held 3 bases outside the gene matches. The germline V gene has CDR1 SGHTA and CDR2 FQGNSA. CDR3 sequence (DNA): TGTGCCAGCAGCGCCGGACTAGCGGAAGAGACCCAGTACTTC. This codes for CASSAGLAEETQYF.

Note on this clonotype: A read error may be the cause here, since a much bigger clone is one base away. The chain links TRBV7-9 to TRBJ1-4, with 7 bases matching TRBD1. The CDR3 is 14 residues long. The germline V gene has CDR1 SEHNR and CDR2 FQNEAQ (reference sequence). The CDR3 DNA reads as TGTGCCAGCAGCAAGGGACAGTCTAATGAAATACTGTTTTTT. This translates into CASSKGQSNEILFF.

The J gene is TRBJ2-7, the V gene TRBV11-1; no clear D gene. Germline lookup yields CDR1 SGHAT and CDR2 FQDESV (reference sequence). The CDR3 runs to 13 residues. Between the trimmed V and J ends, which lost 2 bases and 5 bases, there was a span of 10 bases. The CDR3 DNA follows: TGTGCCAGCAGCTTAAACCTTTGGGACGAGCAGTACTTC. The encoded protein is CASSLNLWDEQYF.